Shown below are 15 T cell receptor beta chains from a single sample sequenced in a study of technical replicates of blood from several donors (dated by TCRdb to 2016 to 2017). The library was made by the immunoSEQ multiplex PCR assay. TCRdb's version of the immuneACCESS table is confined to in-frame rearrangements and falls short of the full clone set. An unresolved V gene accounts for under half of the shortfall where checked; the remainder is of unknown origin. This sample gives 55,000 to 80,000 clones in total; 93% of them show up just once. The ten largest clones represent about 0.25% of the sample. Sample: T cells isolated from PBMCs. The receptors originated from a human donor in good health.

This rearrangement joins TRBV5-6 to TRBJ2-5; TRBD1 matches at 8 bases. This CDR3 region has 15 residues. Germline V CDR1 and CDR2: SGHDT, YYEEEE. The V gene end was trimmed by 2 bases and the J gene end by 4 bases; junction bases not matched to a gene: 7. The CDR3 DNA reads TGTGCCAGCAGCTTCCCGACAGGGGCGCTAGAGACCCAGTACTTC. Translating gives CASSFPTGALETQYF.

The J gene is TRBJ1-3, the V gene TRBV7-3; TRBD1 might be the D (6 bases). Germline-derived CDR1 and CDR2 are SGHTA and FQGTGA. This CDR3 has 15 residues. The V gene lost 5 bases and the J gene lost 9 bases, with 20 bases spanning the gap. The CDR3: CASSPGGQIWTTIYF. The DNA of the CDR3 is TGTGCCAGCAGCCCCGGTGGACAGATCTGGACCACCATATATTTT.

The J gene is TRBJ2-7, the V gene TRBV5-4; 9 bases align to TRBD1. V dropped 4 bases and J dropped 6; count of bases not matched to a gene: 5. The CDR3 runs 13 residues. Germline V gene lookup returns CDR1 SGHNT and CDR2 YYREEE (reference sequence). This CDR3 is CASSPTGGGEQYF. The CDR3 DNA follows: TGTGCCAGCAGCCCGACAGGGGGTGGCGAGCAGTACTTC.

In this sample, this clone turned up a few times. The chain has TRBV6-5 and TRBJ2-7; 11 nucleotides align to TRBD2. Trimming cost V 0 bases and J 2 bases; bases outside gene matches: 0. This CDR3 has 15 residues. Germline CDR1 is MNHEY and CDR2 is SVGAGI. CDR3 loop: CASSYSSGGAYEQYF. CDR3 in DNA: TGTGCCAGCAGTTACTCTAGCGGGGGGGCCTACGAGCAGTACTTC.

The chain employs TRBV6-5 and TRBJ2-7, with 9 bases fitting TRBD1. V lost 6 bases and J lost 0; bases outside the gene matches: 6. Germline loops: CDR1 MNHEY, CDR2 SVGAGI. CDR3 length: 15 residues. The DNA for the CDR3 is TGTGCCAGCAGGCGACAGGGGGTAAGCTCCTACGAGCAGTACTTC. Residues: CASRRQGVSSYEQYF.

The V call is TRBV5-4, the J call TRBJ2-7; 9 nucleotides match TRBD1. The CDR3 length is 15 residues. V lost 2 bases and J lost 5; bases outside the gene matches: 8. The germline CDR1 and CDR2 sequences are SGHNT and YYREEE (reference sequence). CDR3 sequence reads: CASSLTGTGYDEQYF. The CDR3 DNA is TGTGCCAGCAGCTTAACCGGGACAGGGTACGACGAGCAGTACTTC.

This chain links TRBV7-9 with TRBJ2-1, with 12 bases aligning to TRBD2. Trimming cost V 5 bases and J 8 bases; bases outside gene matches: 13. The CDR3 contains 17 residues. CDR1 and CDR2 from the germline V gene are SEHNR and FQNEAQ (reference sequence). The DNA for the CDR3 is TGTGCCAGCAGCATATCCGTCGACCTAGCGGGGGGGGATGAGCAGTTCTTC. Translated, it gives CASSISVDLAGGDEQFF.

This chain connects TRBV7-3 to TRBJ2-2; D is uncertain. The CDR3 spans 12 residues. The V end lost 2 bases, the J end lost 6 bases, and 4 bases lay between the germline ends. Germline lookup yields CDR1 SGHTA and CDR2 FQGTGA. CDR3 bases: TGTGCCAGCAGCTTATATTCCGGGGAGCTGTTTTTT. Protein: CASSLYSGELFF.

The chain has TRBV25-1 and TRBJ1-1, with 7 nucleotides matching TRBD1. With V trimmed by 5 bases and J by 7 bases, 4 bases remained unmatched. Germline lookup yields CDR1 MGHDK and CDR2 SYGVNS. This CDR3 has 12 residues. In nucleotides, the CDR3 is TGTGCCAGCAGTCCCCGGGACAGTGAAGCTTTCTTT. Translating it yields CASSPRDSEAFF.

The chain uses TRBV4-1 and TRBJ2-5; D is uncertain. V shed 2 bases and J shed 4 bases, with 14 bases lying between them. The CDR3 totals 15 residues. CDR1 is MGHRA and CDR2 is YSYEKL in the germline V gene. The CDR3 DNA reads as TGCGCCAGCAGCCAACAAAGTAAGAGGAGAGAGACCCAGTACTTC. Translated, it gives CASSQQSKRRETQYF.

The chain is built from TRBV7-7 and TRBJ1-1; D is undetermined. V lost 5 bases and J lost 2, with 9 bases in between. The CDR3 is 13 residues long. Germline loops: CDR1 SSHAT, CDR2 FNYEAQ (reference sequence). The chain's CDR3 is CASSRTPNTEAFF. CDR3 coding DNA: TGTGCCAGCAGCCGGACTCCTAACACTGAAGCTTTCTTT.

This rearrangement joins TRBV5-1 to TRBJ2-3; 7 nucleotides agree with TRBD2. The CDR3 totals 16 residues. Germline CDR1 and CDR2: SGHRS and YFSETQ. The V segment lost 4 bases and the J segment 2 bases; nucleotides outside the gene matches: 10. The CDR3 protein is CASSQERERYTDTQYF. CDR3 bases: TGCGCCAGCAGCCAAGAGCGGGAAAGATACACAGATACGCAGTATTTT.

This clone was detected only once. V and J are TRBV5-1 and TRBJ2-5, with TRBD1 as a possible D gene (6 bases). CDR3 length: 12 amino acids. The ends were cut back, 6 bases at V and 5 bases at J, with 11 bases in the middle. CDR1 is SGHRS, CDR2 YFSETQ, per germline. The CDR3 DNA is TGCGCCAGCACAGGGGATAGGGAGACCCAGTACTTC. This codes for CASTGDRETQYF.

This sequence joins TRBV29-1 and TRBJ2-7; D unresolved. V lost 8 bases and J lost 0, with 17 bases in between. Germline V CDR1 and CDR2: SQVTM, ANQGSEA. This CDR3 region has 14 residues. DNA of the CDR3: TGCAGCATTAATGAGCCCGGTAGCTCCTACGAGCAGTACTTC. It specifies CSINEPGSSYEQYF.

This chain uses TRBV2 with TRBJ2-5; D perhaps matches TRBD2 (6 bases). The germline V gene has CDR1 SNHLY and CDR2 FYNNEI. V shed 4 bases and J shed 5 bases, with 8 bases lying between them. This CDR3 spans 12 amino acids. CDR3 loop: CASSVGGETQYF. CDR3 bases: TGTGCCAGCAGTGTTGGAGGGGAGACCCAGTACTTC.